This note documents a single TCR beta chain sequence. Libraries were prepared by immunoSEQ multiplex PCR; TCRdb keeps only in-frame clonotypes and omits some of them. The sample carries 150,000 to 170,000 clones, around 83% recorded once. This sample was taken from a study of cytomegalovirus exposure and HLA in healthy donors. CDR1 and CDR2 (germline): SGHDN, FVKESK. V lost 0 bases, J lost 4 bases, and 9 bases lay in between. CDR3 size: 15 residues. The chain recombines TRBV14 with TRBJ1-4; unclear D gene. Sequencing input: PBMCs. This TCR came from a human donor in good health. The CDR3 DNA is TGTGCCAGCAGCCAAGAATACAGCTATAATGAAAAACTGTTTTTT. This encodes CASSQEYSYNEKLFF. The whole variable domain, remainder taken from reference TRBV14 and TRBJ1-4, is EAGVTQFPSHSVIEKGQTVTLRCDPISGHDNLYWYRRVMGKEIKFLLHFVKESKQDESGMPNNRFLAERTGGTYSTLKVQPAELEDSGVYFCASSQEYSYNEKLFFGSGTQLSVL.